The 3 T cell receptor beta chains below come from one sample, sequenced in a study of cytomegalovirus exposure and HLA in healthy donors. The PCR was carried out with 60 Vbeta primers and 13 Jbeta primers. Profiled with immunoSEQ multiplex PCR; TCRdb holds only in-frame clones, not every one. The sample shows fewer than 250,000 clones, approximately 79% of them seen only once. The sample taken for sequencing was PBMCs. These receptor sequences come from a male donor in good health and CMV-seronegative.

This chain links TRBV7-7 with TRBJ2-1; perhaps TRBD2 as D (5 bases). Germline-derived CDR1 and CDR2 are SSHAT and FNYEAQ (reference sequence). CDR3 length: 14 amino acids. Trimming removed 6 bases from V and 6 bases from J, with 15 bases in between. CDR3 residues: CASSRGGAINEQFF. As DNA, the CDR3 is TGTGCCAGCAGTCGGGGTGGCGCTATCAATGAGCAGTTCTTC. Complete variable domain (other parts from reference TRBV7-7 and TRBJ2-1): GAGVSQSPRYKVTKRGQDVTLRCDPISSHATLYWYQQALGQGPEFLTYFNYEAQPDKSGLPSDRFSAERPEGSISTLTIQRTEQRDSAMYRCASSRGGAINEQFFGPGTRLTVL.

This clone was detected once. The chain combines TRBV10-3 with TRBJ1-1; D may be TRBD1 (6 bases). Trimming shortened V by 6 bases and J by 3 bases, and 17 bases separated the two germline ends. The germline V gene has CDR1 ENHRY and CDR2 SYGVKD. The CDR3 contains 15 residues. The CDR3 protein is CAIRGVGTWDTEAFF. The CDR3 region has the DNA TGTGCCATCAGGGGGGTAGGGACATGGGACACTGAAGCTTTCTTT.

This sequence joins TRBV9 and TRBJ2-1; the match to TRBD2 covers 7 bases. The CDR3 totals 16 residues. V lost 0 bases to trimming and J lost 10 bases; unmatched junction nucleotides: 13. Germline assignment: CDR1 SGDLS and CDR2 YYNGEE. The CDR3 region is CASSVEGASGMREQFF. For the CDR3, the DNA is TGTGCCAGCAGCGTAGAAGGTGCTAGCGGTATGAGAGAGCAGTTCTTC. The full variable domain, in which reference TRBV9 and TRBJ2-1 provide the parts outside the CDR3, is DSGVTQTPKHLITATGQRVTLRCSPRSGDLSVYWYQQSLDQGLQFLIQYYNGEERAKGNILERFSAQQFPDLHSELNLSSLELGDSALYFCASSVEGASGMREQFFGPGTRLTVL.